These 28 T cell receptor beta chains share one sample of origin, sequenced in a study of Graves' ophthalmopathy and Graves' hyperthyroidism. The TCR beta CDR3 regions underwent amplification from RNA transcripts. First-round RT-PCR relied on HTBI primers, and a second-round multiplex PCR came next. TCRdb reanalysed the multiplex PCR reads using MiXCR and keeps one entry per CDR3 protein. The sample has over a million distinct CDR3 sequences, 35% to 40% seen once. Sequenced input: peripheral blood or thyroid tissue (not recorded which). The receptors derive from an adult man with Graves' hyperthyroidism.

This clonotype turned up a few times. This sequence joins TRBV2 and TRBJ2-7; TRBD2 aligns across 13 bases. The CDR3 contains 17 residues. CDR1 SNHLY and CDR2 FYNNEI come from the germline V gene. Germline trimming cut 3 bases from V and 2 bases from J; bases unmatched to any gene: 7. CDR3 amino acids: CASSESTSGGDPYEQYF. The CDR3, as DNA: TGTGCCAGCAGTGAGAGTACTAGCGGGGGGGACCCCTACGAGCAGTACTTC.

The chain employs TRBV10-3 and TRBJ1-2; perhaps TRBD1 as D (5 bases). Germline V gene sequence: CDR1 ENHRY, CDR2 SYGVKD. This CDR3 is built from 11 residues. V was pared by 6 bases and J by 3 bases, with 5 bases between. CDR3 DNA sequence: TGTGCCATCAGGGGGGACTATGGCTACACCTTC. Translated, it gives CAIRGDYGYTF.

The rearrangement joins TRBV20-1 to TRBJ2-1; D call uncertain. From germline, CDR1 is DFQATT and CDR2 SNEGSKA (reference sequence). This CDR3 has 13 residues. The V end lost 4 bases, the J end lost 5 bases, and 12 bases lay between the germline ends. CDR3 residues: CSATHPRNNEQFF. The CDR3 nucleotides are TGCAGTGCTACTCACCCCAGAAACAATGAGCAGTTCTTC.

The chain joins TRBV7-9 to TRBJ1-5; TRBD1 matches at 7 bases. Germline CDR1 SEHNR, CDR2 FQNEAQ (reference sequence). Unmatched junction bases numbered 8, after V lost 0 bases and J lost 3 bases. This CDR3 has 17 residues. CDR3 region: CASSLANTRGYNQPQHF. The CDR3 bases are TGTGCCAGCAGCTTAGCCAATACCAGGGGGTACAATCAGCCCCAGCATTTT.

This clonotype was detected a few times. The chain is built from TRBV28 and TRBJ1-6, with D hard to call. Trimming left V 3 bases short and J 8 bases short, with 5 bases between. The CDR3 loop spans 12 amino acids. The germline gives CDR1 MDHEN, CDR2 SYDVKM. CDR3 amino acids: CASSFDHSPLHF. In DNA, the CDR3 is TGTGCCAGCAGTTTCGACCATTCACCCCTCCACTTT.

This clonotype was counted at least ten times. The V call is TRBV5-1, the J call TRBJ2-5; D not certain. The V end lost 0 bases, the J end lost 5 bases, and 11 bases lay between the germline ends. Germline loops: CDR1 SGHRS, CDR2 YFSETQ. The CDR3 contains 14 residues. CDR3 bases: TGCGCCAGCAGCTTGGCAACTGATGGGGAGACCCAGTACTTC. Translation: CASSLATDGETQYF.

This clonotype was detected many times. The chain carries TRBV12-3 or TRBV12-4 and TRBJ2-5; D perhaps matches TRBD1 (6 bases). V shed 4 bases and J shed 3 bases, with 15 bases lying between them. There are 15 residues in the CDR3. The CDR3 region is CASSSPRGQKETQYF. The CDR3, as DNA: TGTGCCAGCAGTTCGCCTCGGGGACAAAAAGAGACCCAGTACTTC.

CDR3 nucleotide sequence: TGCAGTGCTCCAGCCGACAGTAACACCTACGAGCAGTACTTC. Translating gives CSAPADSNTYEQYF. The chain has TRBV20-1 and TRBJ2-7; a weak D match, TRBD1 (5 bases). Trimming removed 5 bases at V and 2 bases at J, with 16 bases between. The germline V gene has CDR1 DFQATT and CDR2 SNEGSKA (reference sequence). The CDR3 has 14 amino acids.

To note about this clonotype: This may arise from a read error, as a much more abundant clone is one base away. The V and J genes are TRBV12-3 or TRBV12-4 and TRBJ1-6; 7 positions match TRBD1. The CDR3 has 13 residues. Trimming cost V 5 bases and J 7 bases; bases outside gene matches: 2. The DNA for the CDR3 is TGTGCCAGCAGTACAGGGGTCAATTCACCCCTCCACTTT. Translating gives CASSTGVNSPLHF.

This clonotype appeared a few times. The V gene is TRBV5-1, the J gene TRBJ2-7, with D possibly called TRBD1 or TRBD2 (5 bases each). The CDR3 totals 14 residues. CDR1 and CDR2 (germline): SGHRS, YFSETQ. Trimming removed 7 bases from V and 6 bases from J, with 20 bases in between. The CDR3: CASFTRELGSEQYF. The DNA for the CDR3 is TGCGCCAGCTTTACCAGGGAGCTTGGGAGCGAGCAGTACTTC. Using reference TRBV5-1 and TRBJ2-7 for the parts outside the CDR3, the full variable domain is KAGVTQTPRYLIKTRGQQVTLSCSPISGHRSVSWYQQTPGQGLQFLFEYFSETQRNKGNFPGRFSGRQFSNSRSEMNVSTLELGDSALYLCASFTRELGSEQYFGPGTRLTVT.

The chain links TRBV5-1 to TRBJ2-2; a weak D match, TRBD2 (6 bases). CDR3 length equals 18 residues. Trimming cost V 0 bases and J 0 bases, with 15 bases left between them. Per germline, CDR1 SGHRS and CDR2 YFSETQ. CDR3 DNA: TGCGCCAGCAGCTTGGGTCTTAGCGGACACGCGAACACCGGGGAGCTGTTTTTT. Protein: CASSLGLSGHANTGELFF.

The chain has TRBV18 and TRBJ1-3, with D maybe TRBD1 (5 bases). CDR1 KGHSH and CDR2 LQKENI come from the germline V gene. V was shortened by 5 bases and J by 1 base, with 9 bases between the two germline ends. CDR3 length equals 14 residues. The CDR3 DNA sequence: TGTGCCAGCTCAAAAGACAGATCTGGAAACACCATATATTTT. This translates into CASSKDRSGNTIYF.

The chain is built from TRBV6-5 and TRBJ2-6; D not certain. Trimming pared 5 bases from V and 0 bases from J, leaving 11 bases between. The CDR3 has 16 amino acids. Germline V gene lookup returns CDR1 MNHEY and CDR2 SVGAGI. The DNA for the CDR3 is TGTGCCAGCAGTCTAACGATTAGCTCTGGGGCCAACGTCCTGACTTTC. Amino acids: CASSLTISSGANVLTF.

A few counts support this clonotype. The gene calls are TRBV5-1 and TRBJ2-6; 8 bases are a match to TRBD2. The CDR3 loop spans 18 amino acids. CDR1 and CDR2 from the germline V gene are SGHRS and YFSETQ. Trimming cost V 4 bases and J 1 base; bases outside gene matches: 10. The CDR3 reads CASSLGGTSRSGANVLTF. The CDR3 bases are TGCGCCAGCAGCCTCGGTGGGACTAGTCGTTCTGGGGCCAACGTCCTGACTTTC.

V gene TRBV29-1 combines with J gene TRBJ2-5; 7 positions match TRBD1. V dropped 4 bases and J dropped 1; count of bases not matched to a gene: 6. The germline gives CDR1 SQVTM, CDR2 ANQGSEA. The CDR3 is made up of 14 amino acids. DNA for the CDR3: TGCAGCGTTGTCGGGGCAGGGGGCCAAGAGACCCAGTACTTC. This translates into CSVVGAGGQETQYF.

The chain couples TRBV11-2 to TRBJ2-7, with TRBD2 identical over 10 bases. The CDR3 covers 16 residues. The trim removed 6 bases at V and 0 bases at J, leaving 8 bases unmatched. Germline assignment: CDR1 SGHAT and CDR2 FQNNGV. The CDR3: CASSSGLAYSSYEQYF. In DNA, the CDR3 is TGTGCCAGCAGTTCGGGACTAGCGTATAGCTCCTACGAGCAGTACTTC.

This clonotype showed up just a few times. The CDR3 protein is CASSFSPSYSYEQYF. In DNA, the CDR3 is TGTGCCAGCAGCTTTTCGCCATCCTACTCCTACGAGCAGTACTTC. The V and J genes are TRBV7-3 and TRBJ2-7; the D is unclear. The length of the CDR3 is 15 residues. V dropped 3 bases and J dropped 0 bases, with 12 bases sitting between them. The V gene's germline CDR1 is SGHTA and CDR2 FQGTGA.

The chain combines TRBV15 with TRBJ1-6; a weak D match, TRBD1 (5 bases). The CDR3 runs to 15 residues. Trimming cost V 0 bases and J 10 bases, with 13 bases left between them. Per the germline V gene, CDR1 is LNHNV and CDR2 is YYDKDF (reference sequence). The CDR3 bases are TGTGCCACCAGCAGAGACGCGGGGGGTAGATCACCCCTCCACTTT. This translates into CATSRDAGGRSPLHF.

V usage is TRBV20-1 and J usage is TRBJ2-5, with 7 bases fitting TRBD1. The CDR3 totals 12 residues. Germline lookup yields CDR1 DFQATT and CDR2 SNEGSKA (reference sequence). Trimming at V came to 5 bases and at J to 6 bases, leaving 6 bases not matched to a gene. CDR3 in amino acids: CSALTGSKTQYF. Written as DNA, the CDR3 is TGCAGTGCTCTGACAGGGAGTAAGACCCAGTACTTC.

This clonotype was counted many times. The gene calls are TRBV6-5 and TRBJ1-2; 9 bases align to TRBD1. Germline values: CDR1 MNHEY, CDR2 SVGAGI. V gave up 8 bases and J gave up 7 bases; unmatched junction bases: 8. This CDR3 contains 13 residues. The CDR3 spells CASGPGQGFGYTF. The CDR3 DNA follows: TGTGCCAGCGGGCCGGGACAGGGTTTTGGCTACACCTTC.

This clonotype was detected ten times or more. The chain uses TRBV12-3 or TRBV12-4 and TRBJ1-6; D gene ambiguous. CDR3 size: 14 residues. V gave up 3 bases and J gave up 9 bases, with 12 bases separating them. The CDR3 sequence is CASSLGPFSSPLHF. The CDR3 DNA reads TGTGCCAGCAGTTTGGGCCCTTTCTCTTCACCCCTCCACTTT.

This chain links TRBV7-6 with TRBJ2-2, with TRBD2 matching over 7 bases. Germline lookup yields CDR1 SGHVS and CDR2 FNYEAQ. The V and J ends lost 1 base and 1 base, in that order; junction bases with no gene match: 3. CDR3 length: 16 residues. The CDR3, as DNA: TGTGCCAGCAGCTTAGGACTAGCCCTGAACACCGGGGAGCTGTTTTTT. It translates to CASSLGLALNTGELFF.

This chain connects TRBV27 to TRBJ2-5, with D uncertain. The J call may be wrong; the DNA end is better matched by TRBJ2-7. The CDR3 contains 14 residues. Per germline, CDR1 MNHEY and CDR2 SMNVEV (reference sequence). This CDR3 is CASTPDGFSYEQYF. CDR3 bases: TGTGCCAGCACCCCTGACGGGTTCTCCTACGAGCAGTACTTC.

J is TRBJ1-6 and V is TRBV10-3; weak D call: TRBD1 (6 bases). Germline values: CDR1 ENHRY, CDR2 SYGVKD. This CDR3 spans 13 amino acids. Deletions cut 10 bases from V and 8 bases from J, with 15 bases between. The CDR3 protein is CASSKGVDSPLHF. The CDR3 nucleotides are TGTGCCAGTTCGAAGGGGGTGGATTCACCCCTCCACTTT.

This clonotype was counted ten times or more. The chain recombines TRBV7-2 with TRBJ1-1; TRBD1 aligns across 9 bases. From germline, CDR1 is SGHTA and CDR2 FQGNSA. Germline trimming cut 2 bases from V and 1 base from J; bases unmatched to any gene: 5. This CDR3 comprises 16 residues. Here the CDR3 reads CASSLRGQGQNTEAFF. The CDR3 DNA reads TGTGCCAGCAGCTTAAGGGGACAGGGACAGAACACTGAAGCTTTCTTT.

For this clonotype: Being one base from a much bigger clone, this may be a read error. V is TRBV10-3 and J is TRBJ1-6; D is ambiguous. The germline V and J ends were trimmed by 5 bases and 3 bases, with 11 bases remaining between them. Germline CDR1 is ENHRY and CDR2 is SYGVKD. The CDR3 has 15 residues. The CDR3 is CAISPLKDYNSPLHF. CDR3 bases: TGTGCCATCAGTCCCCTTAAGGACTATAATTCACCCCTCCACTTT.

The chain joins TRBV29-1 to TRBJ2-3; TRBD2 matches at 8 bases. Germline V gives CDR1 SQVTM, CDR2 ANQGSEA. After removal of 3 bases from V and 6 bases from J, the junction contained 2 bases not matched to a gene. The CDR3 covers 12 residues. CDR3 nucleotides: TGCAGCGTTGACGGGACTAGGGATACGCAGTATTTT. Translated, it gives CSVDGTRDTQYF.

The J gene is TRBJ2-7, the V gene TRBV14; D is perhaps TRBD1 (6 bases). Germline CDR1 and CDR2: SGHDN and FVKESK. The ends were cut back, 0 bases at V and 0 bases at J, with 9 bases in the middle. The CDR3 runs 15 residues. This chain's CDR3 is CASSQDGDTSYEQYF. The CDR3 bases are TGTGCCAGCAGCCAAGATGGGGACACCTCCTACGAGCAGTACTTC.